This T cell receptor (beta chain) was recovered during a study of shared clonotypes between healthy human individuals. Across the whole study: There were three CD4 naive, three CD4 memory, two CD8 naive and one CD8 memory plates per donor. Study-wide results and limits: Incompleteness in sorted-subset sequencing, despite large depth, was shown by rarefaction.

Note on this clone: Its antigen is currently unknown.

Method: immunoSEQ multiplex PCR; TCRdb's copy keeps in-frame clones and lacks some. The sample holds 660,000 or so clones, about 96% seen once. The V and J ends lost 6 bases and 5 bases, in that order; junction bases with no gene match: 3. CDR3 size: 13 residues. The germline V gene encodes CDR1 LNHDA and CDR2 SQIVND (reference sequence). Terminally differentiated effector memory CD45RA+ cells were left out of the naive CD8 fraction, which was CD45RO-negative and positively selected for CCR7. Recent acute infections and vaccinations were absent in the healthy HIV-negative adult donors. Sequences were obtained from naive CD8+ T cells sorted from blood. The V gene is TRBV19, the J gene TRBJ2-3; TRBD2 agrees at 9 bases. This clonotype was obtained from a woman in her 30s in good health. CDR3 protein: CASSPAGGDTQYF. The CDR3 DNA reads TGTGCCAGTAGCCCAGCGGGAGGAGATACGCAGTATTTT.